The source of this T cell receptor beta chain is a study of T-cell reconstitution after alpha-beta-depleted transplantation in children. Regarding the study as a whole: As was reported, about two months after transplant, alpha-beta T cells came from several hundred expanded graft clones.

The table lists this clonotype with a few counts. No antigen is known for it. This CDR3 has 13 amino acids. Germline loops: CDR1 LNHDA, CDR2 SQIVND (reference sequence). V was pared by 9 bases and J by 9 bases, with 15 bases between. Library preparation (for TCRbeta) was performed with unique molecular identifiers. Using its own MiXCR run on the PCR reads, TCRdb lists one record per CDR3 protein. The top ten clones hold around a third of a sample with almost 600,000 distinct CDR3 sequences, roughly a quarter of them seen once. This chain connects TRBV19 to TRBJ1-6, with D possibly matching TRBD1 (5 bases). Sequences were derived from PBMCs, sampled before TCRalphabeta/CD19-depleted stem cell transplant. This TCR was recovered from a boy under two years old with Wiskott-Aldrich syndrome, due to receive a stem cell transplant. The DNA of the CDR3 is TGTGCCAGCCGGACGGGACCAACTTCACCCCTCCACTTT. This sequence encodes CASRTGPTSPLHF.